The clone carrying this T cell receptor beta chain was counted a few times. V shed 5 bases, J shed 2 bases, and the junction held 8 bases outside the gene matches. Germline V CDR1 and CDR2: SGHDN, FVKESK. The CDR3 consists of 15 residues. TCRdb keeps only in-frame clones here, not all; method: immunoSEQ multiplex PCR. The sample lists about 32,000 clones, approximately 90% occurring once. This sample is part of a study of T cell changes during pregnancy in multiple sclerosis. This clonotype was obtained from a female donor in good health, enrolled as a control in a pregnancy study. The chain carries TRBV14 and TRBJ1-1; 7 bases map to TRBD1. The sample here was CD4+ T cells from peripheral blood mononuclear cells, taken after pregnancy. CDR3 in amino acids: CASSTLRGRNTEAFF. In DNA, the CDR3 is TGTGCCAGCAGCACCCTCAGGGGGAGAAACACTGAAGCTTTCTTT.